Here is one T cell receptor beta chain with its context. The donors, aged roughly 6 to 90, were healthy Caucasians from Russia. These data belong to a study of blood T cells in healthy people across ages. Across the whole study: Per two T cells, about one barcoded beta molecule was captured through template switching.

CDR3 length: 16 residues. The germline gives CDR1 MGHRA, CDR2 YSYEKL. Losses at the gene ends were 2 bases for V and 7 bases for J; bases not matched to a gene: 11. With a J-beta primer mix and a sample-barcoded 5' primer, a second PCR ran about 6 to 11 cycles. TCRdb processed the 5' RACE reads anew with MiXCR; each CDR3 protein has one entry. The sample has about 1,000,000 distinct CDR3 sequences, around 43% seen once. The sequenced sample consisted of blood. The V gene is TRBV4-1, the J gene TRBJ2-1; 7 positions match TRBD2. The sequence derives from a woman aged 60-70 years in good health. The CDR3 loop is CASSQIGAGRVNEQFF. The CDR3 DNA follows: TGCGCCAGCAGCCAAATCGGGGCAGGGAGGGTAAATGAGCAGTTCTTC.